This TCR beta chain was identified in a study of CD8+ T cells in alopecia areata. Treatment described: oral pan-JAK inhibitor, 5-10 mg twice daily. The CDR3 is 12 amino acids. With V trimmed by 6 bases and J by 7 bases, 8 bases remained unmatched. Germline assignment: CDR1 SQVTM and CDR2 ANQGSEA. Investigators isolated RNA and reverse transcribed it into cDNA to act as the sequencing template. Produced via immunoSEQ multiplex PCR; TCRdb's table is partial and in-frame only. Counted here are about 39,000 clones, just over 65% occurring once; the ten biggest clones make up roughly 22%. The sample in question was CD8+ T cells sorted from blood, obtained at week 4, from a patient treated with tofacitinib. The chain is built from TRBV29-1 and TRBJ1-2, with 7 positions matching TRBD1. The receptor was isolated from a human donor with alopecia areata. The CDR3 protein is CSVLPGTAGYTF. The DNA for the CDR3 is TGCAGCGTCCTCCCAGGGACAGCTGGCTACACCTTC.